One and the same sample provided the 9 T cell receptor beta chains below, sequenced in a study of T-cell reconstitution after alpha-beta-depleted transplantation in children. The TCRbeta library incorporated unique molecular identifiers. TCRdb itself ran the PCR reads through MiXCR, one entry per CDR3 protein. The data show more than 400,000 distinct CDR3 sequences, about 45% seen once. This sample comprised PBMCs, obtained before TCRalphabeta/CD19-depleted stem cell transplant. The receptor source for this set is a girl aged 2 to 9 with aplastic anemia, due to receive a stem cell transplant.

Of note for this clonotype: This may arise from a read error, as a much more abundant clone is one base away. The rearrangement links TRBV29-1 to TRBJ2-3, with D perhaps TRBD2 (5 bases). Germline loops: CDR1 SQVTM, CDR2 ANQGSEA. The CDR3 covers 12 residues. The DNA for the CDR3 is TGCAGCGTTGAAGCCCGTCGGGATACGCCGTATTTT. Protein sequence: CSVEARRDTPYF.

This clonotype was counted between two and nine times. This may be a read error: a much more frequent sequence differs by one nucleotide. The chain joins TRBV3-1 to TRBJ2-1; 10 bases map to TRBD2. The CDR3 covers 18 residues. Germline V lookup: CDR1 LGHDT, CDR2 YNNKEL (reference sequence). Written as DNA, the CDR3 is TGTGCCTGCAGCCAAGAAAAGTACCGGGCTAGCGGGAGCTATGAGCAGTTCTTC. Its translation is CACSQEKYRASGSYEQFF.

The rearrangement joins TRBV20-1 to TRBJ2-1, with 10 nucleotides matching TRBD1. Germline V gene sequence: CDR1 DFQATT, CDR2 SNEGSKA (reference sequence). V shed 5 bases, J shed 5 bases, and the junction held 6 bases outside the gene matches. The CDR3 runs to 14 residues. The CDR3 is CSASGTGAHNEQFF. The CDR3 coding sequence is TGCAGTGCTTCCGGGACAGGGGCCCACAATGAGCAGTTCTTC.

This chain joins TRBV5-6 and TRBJ2-7; no clear D. The CDR3 extends over 13 amino acids. V lost 6 bases and J 5 bases, leaving 15 bases between the germline ends. Germline CDR1 and CDR2: SGHDT and YYEEEE. CDR3 nucleotides: TGTGCCAGCACCTCCTCACGGCCTAACGAGCAGTACTTC. Translating it yields CASTSSRPNEQYF.

The gene calls are TRBV12-3 or TRBV12-4 and TRBJ1-1; TRBD1 matches 7 bases. The CDR3 loop spans 14 amino acids. The trim removed 6 bases at V and 5 bases at J, leaving 9 bases unmatched. The CDR3 DNA follows: TGTGCCAGCAGGCGGGACAGTTCTACGACTGAAGCTTTCTTT. This encodes CASRRDSSTTEAFF.

This chain links TRBV6-5 with TRBJ1-1; a possible D gene is TRBD1 (6 bases). The CDR3 has 14 residues. Looked up from germline, CDR1 is MNHEY and CDR2 is SVGAGI. Trimming took 4 bases from V and 4 from J, leaving 13 bases between them. The CDR3 DNA reads TGTGCCAGCAGTTCGACTTGGGGGGCCACTGAAGCTTTCTTT. Translating it yields CASSSTWGATEAFF.

The chain uses TRBV7-6 and TRBJ2-7, with 7 bases lining up with TRBD1. Germline-derived CDR1 and CDR2 are SGHVS and FNYEAQ. Germline trimming cut 2 bases from V and 4 bases from J; bases unmatched to any gene: 8. The CDR3 is 15 residues long. The CDR3 loop reads CASSLLPGGTYEQYF. The CDR3 DNA reads as TGTGCCAGCAGCTTACTGCCAGGGGGAACGTACGAGCAGTACTTC. Drawing the rest from reference TRBV7-6 and TRBJ2-7, the complete variable domain is GAGVSQSPRYKVTKRGQDVALRCDPISGHVSLYWYRQALGQGPEFLTYFNYEAQQDKSGLPNDRFSAERPEGSISTLTIQRTEQRDSAMYRCASSLLPGGTYEQYFGPGTRLTVT.

CDR3 bases: TGTGCCAGCAGTCCCACGACATCAAACACAGATACGCAGTATTTT. As protein: CASSPTTSNTDTQYF. The gene calls are TRBV28 and TRBJ2-3; D is undetermined. V gave up 5 bases and J gave up 2 bases, with 14 bases separating them. Germline assignment: CDR1 MDHEN and CDR2 SYDVKM. The CDR3 runs 15 residues.

This clonotype has only a few counts. The chain recombines TRBV30 with TRBJ1-2; no firm D call. Germline CDR1 GTSNPN, CDR2 SVGIG (reference sequence). V lost 0 bases and J lost 6, with 5 bases in between. This CDR3 is 11 amino acids long. As DNA, the CDR3 is TGTGCCTGGAGTGTACTGGATGGCTACACCTTC. Protein sequence: CAWSVLDGYTF.